This T cell receptor beta chain was documented in a study of CD8+CD57+ T cells in acquired aplastic anemia. On the study more broadly: Sorted CD4+ and CD8+ cells gave an average of approximately 3 ug of DNA.

Study results and limitations: Patients versus controls showed no significant CD8+ Simpson's diversity difference. Patients and controls had in common approximately 28 CD8+ CDR3 sequences.

This clonotype appeared many times. Its specificity is unknown. TCR beta VDJ combinations and CDR3 sequences were profiled from genomic DNA. TCRdb re-called the reads through MiXCR, storing one row per CDR3 protein. The data contain roughly 200,000 distinct CDR3 sequences, roughly 55% of them singletons. This TCR was sampled from a human donor in good health. Sequencing input: sorted CD4+, CD8+, or CD8+CD57+ T cells (not recorded which) from PBMCs.

The CDR3 sequence: CAVQTGTGIPEQFF. CDR3 nucleotides: TGTGCCGTCCAGACCGGGACAGGCATCCCTGAGCAGTTCTTC. The chain employs TRBV7-9 and TRBJ2-1, with 8 bases matching TRBD1. Looked up from germline, CDR1 is SEHNR and CDR2 is FQNEAQ (reference sequence). Germline trimming cut 11 bases from V and 9 bases from J; bases unmatched to any gene: 15. This CDR3 has 14 amino acids.